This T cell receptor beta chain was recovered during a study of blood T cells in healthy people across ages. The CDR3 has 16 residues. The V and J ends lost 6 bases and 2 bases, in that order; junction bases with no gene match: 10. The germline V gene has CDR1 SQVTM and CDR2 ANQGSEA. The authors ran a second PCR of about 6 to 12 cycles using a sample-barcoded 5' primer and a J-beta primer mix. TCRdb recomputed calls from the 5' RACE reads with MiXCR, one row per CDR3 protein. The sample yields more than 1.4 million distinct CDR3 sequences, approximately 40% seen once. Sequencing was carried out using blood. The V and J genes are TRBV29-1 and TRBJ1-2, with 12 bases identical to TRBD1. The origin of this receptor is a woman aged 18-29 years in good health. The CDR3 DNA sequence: TGCAGCGTGTCCGGCGGGACAGGGGGCGCGAACTATGGCTACACCTTC. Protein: CSVSGGTGGANYGYTF.